These 29 T cell receptor beta chains share one sample of origin, sequenced in a study of shared clonotypes between healthy human individuals. Method: immunoSEQ multiplex PCR; TCRdb's copy keeps in-frame clones and lacks some. The sample holds over a million clones; more than 60% are singletons and the top ten take around 1.5%. Material: memory CD4+ T cells sorted from blood. Subset: CD45RA-negative fraction. These receptors all stem from a man in his late teens or twenties in good health.

This chain connects TRBV6-5 to TRBJ2-3; D may match TRBD1 or TRBD2 (5 bases each). Germline CDR1 reads MNHEY; CDR2 reads SVGAGI. The CDR3 length is 13 residues. Between the trimmed V and J ends, which lost 2 bases and 11 bases, there was a span of 14 bases. CDR3 protein: CASSYGSSTGQYF. CDR3 bases: TGTGCCAGCAGTTACGGGAGCAGTACAGGGCAGTATTTT.

V is TRBV10-3 and J is TRBJ2-7, with D maybe TRBD2 (6 bases). CDR1 and CDR2 from the germline V gene are ENHRY and SYGVKD. V dropped 6 bases and J dropped 5 bases, with 8 bases sitting between them. The CDR3 runs 11 residues. The CDR3 bases are TGTGCCATCAGGGACTACCACGAGCAGTACTTC. The encoded protein is CAIRDYHEQYF.

This clone has a single count. The rearrangement links TRBV5-7 to TRBJ2-3, with TRBD2 matching over 8 bases. TRBV5-7 is classed as an ORF, of uncertain function. The CDR3 contains 15 residues. After removal of 2 bases from V and 1 base from J, the junction contained 3 bases not matched to a gene. The CDR3 region has the DNA TGTGCCAGCAGCTTAGTAGCGGGACGCACAGATACGCAGTATTTT. Translation: CASSLVAGRTDTQYF.

This sequence joins TRBV9 and TRBJ2-2, with 11 bases lining up with TRBD2. The CDR3 is made up of 19 amino acids. CDR1 is SGDLS and CDR2 is YYNGEE in the germline V gene. The junction had 11 bases not matched to a gene; V was cut back by 0 bases and J by 4 bases. The CDR3 region is CASSVGVSGRAPGTGELFF. In DNA form, the CDR3 reads TGTGCCAGCAGCGTAGGGGTTAGCGGGAGGGCCCCGGGCACCGGGGAGCTGTTTTTT.

The count of this clone is one. In nucleotides, the CDR3 is TGTGCCAGCAGACAGACAGGCCCCTATGGCTACACCTTC. As protein: CASRQTGPYGYTF. The rearrangement links TRBV6-6 to TRBJ1-2; perhaps TRBD1 as D (6 bases). Germline lookup yields CDR1 MNHNY and CDR2 SVGAGI (reference sequence). Trimming removed 6 bases at V and 4 bases at J, with 12 bases between. The CDR3 has 13 amino acids.

This chain connects TRBV19 to TRBJ1-6; maybe TRBD1 (6 bases). V lost 6 bases and J lost 3, with 12 bases in between. The CDR3 spans 15 residues. Germline CDR1 is LNHDA and CDR2 is SQIVND (reference sequence). Here the CDR3 reads CASRPGQFYNSPLHF. The CDR3 DNA reads as TGTGCCAGTAGACCCGGACAGTTCTATAATTCACCCCTCCACTTT.

This clone occurred once. A much larger clone sits a single nucleotide away, making a read error possible. Other DNA sequences in the sample encode the same CDR3. The rearrangement uses TRBV7-9 and TRBJ1-3, with D possibly TRBD1 on 6 matching bases. Germline V gene sequence: CDR1 SEHNR, CDR2 FQNEAQ (reference sequence). V lost 3 bases and J lost 4, with 7 bases in between. The CDR3 contains 13 residues. This chain's CDR3 is CASSLGQGNTIYF. CDR3 nucleotides: TGTGCCAGCAGCTTGGGACAAGGAAACACCATATATTTT.

The chain couples TRBV5-1 to TRBJ1-1, with D possibly matching TRBD1 (6 bases). The CDR3 is 14 residues long. The V end lost 6 bases, the J end lost 0 bases, and 12 bases lay between the germline ends. CDR1 and CDR2 from the germline V gene are SGHRS and YFSETQ. Here the CDR3 DNA reads TGCGCCAGCATGGGGGGCAGCGTGAACACTGAAGCTTTCTTT. Translated, it gives CASMGGSVNTEAFF.

This clone was observed a few times. The rearrangement uses TRBV19 and TRBJ1-5; perhaps TRBD1 as D (6 bases). The germline V gene has CDR1 LNHDA and CDR2 SQIVND (reference sequence). V was clipped by 3 bases and J by 11 bases, with 8 bases between them. This CDR3 spans 11 amino acids. The DNA of the CDR3 is TGTGCCAGTAGTATCGCAGGGGCCCAGCATTTT. It specifies CASSIAGAQHF.

The chain employs TRBV7-9 and TRBJ1-4, with 7 bases matching TRBD1. The CDR3 length is 14 residues. With 6 bases clipped from V and 7 bases from J, the junction kept 8 bases outside the gene matches. The germline CDR1 and CDR2 sequences are SEHNR and FQNEAQ (reference sequence). CDR3 DNA: TGTGCCAGCAGTAACAGGGGCGCCGGTGAAAAACTGTTTTTT. Translation: CASSNRGAGEKLFF.

This clone was detected many times. This sequence joins TRBV7-2 and TRBJ2-7, with 7 bases that match TRBD2. The V gene end was trimmed by 3 bases and the J gene end by 4 bases; junction bases not matched to a gene: 6. Germline V gene sequence: CDR1 SGHTA, CDR2 FQGNSA. The CDR3 spans 14 residues. CDR3 nucleotide sequence: TGTGCCAGCAGCTTTTCCGGGGGGTCTTACGAGCAGTACTTC. Translating gives CASSFSGGSYEQYF. Complete variable domain (other parts from reference TRBV7-2 and TRBJ2-7): GAGVSQSPSNKVTEKGKDVELRCDPISGHTALYWYRQSLGQGLEFLIYFQGNSAPDKSGLPSDRFSAERTGGSVSTLTIQRTQQEDSAVYLCASSFSGGSYEQYFGPGTRLTVT.

This clone was found a few times. This chain connects TRBV25-1 to TRBJ1-3; no reliable D call. CDR1 and CDR2 from the germline V gene are MGHDK and SYGVNS. V lost 4 bases and J 3 bases, leaving 10 bases between the germline ends. The CDR3 is made up of 14 amino acids. The CDR3 nucleotides read TGTGCCAGCAGTGCGAGGGAGGGTGGAAACACCATATATTTT. Its translation: CASSAREGGNTIYF.

The rearrangement uses TRBV9 and TRBJ2-5; a possible D gene is TRBD2 (5 bases). Per the germline V gene, CDR1 is SGDLS and CDR2 is YYNGEE. The CDR3 has 13 residues. V was trimmed by 6 bases and J by 1 base, leaving 10 bases between them. CDR3 loop: CASIERSQETQYF. DNA of the CDR3: TGTGCCAGCATAGAGCGGAGCCAAGAGACCCAGTACTTC.

The CDR3 protein is CASSSRTGRTQYF. In DNA form, the CDR3 reads TGTGCCAGCAGCTCACGGACAGGGCGAACGCAGTATTTT. The V and J genes are TRBV5-6 and TRBJ2-3, with TRBD1 matching 8 bases. CDR3 length: 13 amino acids. V lost 3 bases to trimming and J lost 9 bases; unmatched junction nucleotides: 6. CDR1 is SGHDT, CDR2 YYEEEE, per germline.

On this clone: This is likely an artifact of a read error, given a far larger clone one base away. V usage is TRBV6-1 and J usage is TRBJ2-3, with 12 bases identical to TRBD2. Germline CDR1 and CDR2: MNHNS and SASEGT. The CDR3 sequence is 15 residues long. After removal of 6 bases from V and 0 bases from J, the junction contained 1 base not matched to a gene. DNA for the CDR3: TGTGCCAGCAGGGGGACTAGCGGGAGCACAGATACGCAGTATTTT. Protein sequence: CASRGTSGSTDTQYF.

The chain couples TRBV7-2 to TRBJ2-5; D is unclear. CDR3 length: 15 amino acids. Trimming left V 1 base short and J 5 bases short, with 14 bases between. Germline lookup yields CDR1 SGHTA and CDR2 FQGNSA. The CDR3 is CASSLGKQSRETQYF. The CDR3 DNA reads as TGTGCCAGCAGCTTAGGGAAGCAGAGCCGGGAGACCCAGTACTTC.

This chain connects TRBV12-5 to TRBJ2-6; D is undetermined. Germline V lookup: CDR1 LGHNT, CDR2 FRNRAP. V was clipped by 0 bases and J by 0 bases, with 3 bases between them. This CDR3 region has 15 residues. The CDR3 DNA is TGTGCTAGTGGTTTGGTCGGCTCTGGGGCCAACGTCCTGACTTTC. Translation: CASGLVGSGANVLTF.

The chain employs TRBV19 and TRBJ1-2, with D possibly TRBD1 on 5 matching bases. The CDR3 has 17 amino acids. Trimming shortened V by 6 bases and J by 4 bases, and 24 bases separated the two germline ends. Germline loops: CDR1 LNHDA, CDR2 SQIVND (reference sequence). CDR3 region: CASSTLTRGRGTYGYTF. The CDR3 nucleotides read TGTGCCAGTAGCACCCTTACTAGAGGTCGGGGGACCTATGGCTACACCTTC.

This chain joins TRBV29-1 and TRBJ1-1, with TRBD1 identical over 9 bases. This CDR3 comprises 13 residues. The J segment lost 3 bases and the V segment lost 7 bases, leaving 6 bases of the junction unmatched. Germline-derived CDR1 and CDR2 are SQVTM and ANQGSEA. Here the CDR3 reads CSASTGGYTEAFF. CDR3 in DNA: TGCAGCGCCTCGACAGGGGGGTACACTGAAGCTTTCTTT.

The chain has TRBV5-1 and TRBJ2-3; 9 positions agree with TRBD2. Trimming took 4 bases from V and 2 from J; bases not matched to a gene: 8. From germline, CDR1 is SGHRS and CDR2 YFSETQ. The CDR3 covers 16 residues. The DNA for the CDR3 is TGCGCCAGCAGCCTGACCATAGCGGGAGCCACAGATACGCAGTATTTT. As protein: CASSLTIAGATDTQYF.

This clone was recorded a few times. This chain links TRBV27 with TRBJ2-7, with 14 bases fitting TRBD2. Germline CDR1 reads MNHEY; CDR2 reads SMNVEV (reference sequence). V lost 3 bases to trimming and J lost 3 bases; unmatched junction nucleotides: 7. The CDR3 covers 17 residues. The CDR3 DNA sequence: TGTGCCAGCAGTTTTCAATCAGGACTAGCGGGGGGCTACGAGCAGTACTTC. Encoded protein: CASSFQSGLAGGYEQYF.

V usage is TRBV6-1 and J usage is TRBJ1-2; 8 nucleotides agree with TRBD1. This CDR3 is built from 13 residues. The V segment lost 6 bases and the J segment 6 bases; nucleotides outside the gene matches: 6. Germline CDR1 MNHNS, CDR2 SASEGT. CDR3 amino acids: CASSDRQGNGYTF. As DNA, the CDR3 is TGTGCCAGCAGCGATAGACAGGGGAATGGCTACACCTTC.

The V gene is TRBV1, the J gene TRBJ2-7; TRBD2, the table's D call, lacks a check against the DNA. TRBV1 constitutes a pseudogene. CDR3 length: 17 residues. This CDR3 is CTSSQSPGLAGVYEQYF. Here the CDR3 DNA reads TGCACCAGCAGCCAGTCCCCGGGACTAGCGGGAGTCTACGAGCAGTACTTC.

The J gene is TRBJ1-3, the V gene TRBV10-3, with D possibly matching TRBD1 (6 bases). Trimming cost V 7 bases and J 0 bases, with 16 bases left between them. Germline CDR1 and CDR2: ENHRY and SYGVKD. This CDR3 is 16 amino acids long. For the CDR3, the DNA is TGTGCCATCACCCCAGGGGTGTCCTTCTCTGGAAACACCATATATTTT. Protein: CAITPGVSFSGNTIYF.

This clone was seen a few times. The V gene is TRBV19, the J gene TRBJ2-3, with D maybe TRBD2 (6 bases). V was trimmed by 6 bases and J by 6 bases, leaving 10 bases between them. Germline lookup yields CDR1 LNHDA and CDR2 SQIVND (reference sequence). The CDR3 has 12 amino acids. CDR3 nucleotides: TGTGCCAGTAGGGGGGGAGTTGATACGCAGTATTTT. It yields the protein CASRGGVDTQYF. The whole variable domain, remainder taken from reference TRBV19 and TRBJ2-3, is DGGITQSPKYLFRKEGQNVTLSCEQNLNHDAMYWYRQDPGQGLRLIYYSQIVNDFQKGDIAEGYSVSREKKESFPLTVTSAQKNPTAFYLCASRGGVDTQYFGPGTRLTVL.

This chain links TRBV2 with TRBJ2-1; 7 bases agree with TRBD1. Trimming cost V 10 bases and J 7 bases; bases outside gene matches: 22. Germline V gene data show CDR1 as SNHLY and CDR2 as FYNNEI. The CDR3 is 17 amino acids. CDR3 loop: CATTKAQHYGGQNEQFF. CDR3 sequence (DNA): TGTGCCACCACGAAGGCCCAGCACTATGGGGGACAGAATGAGCAGTTCTTC.

This chain connects TRBV7-2 to TRBJ2-6; possibly TRBD1 for D (6 bases). This CDR3 contains 17 residues. Trimming took off 1 base at V and 0 bases at J, with 10 bases between the two ends. Germline lookup yields CDR1 SGHTA and CDR2 FQGNSA. This chain's CDR3 is CASSLGGQYSGANVLTF. In DNA form, the CDR3 reads TGTGCCAGCAGCTTAGGGGGGCAGTACTCTGGGGCCAACGTCCTGACTTTC.

The CDR3, as DNA: TGTGCCAGCAGTACACTAACCCCCGGGGGCTACACCTTC. This encodes CASSTLTPGGYTF. The J gene is TRBJ1-2, the V gene TRBV6-5; D unresolved. The CDR3 runs 13 residues. V was cut by 5 bases and J by 8 bases, with 15 bases left in between. Germline CDR1 and CDR2: MNHEY and SVGAGI.

The chain has TRBV2 and TRBJ2-6; D unresolved. Germline CDR1 is SNHLY and CDR2 is FYNNEI. The length of the CDR3 is 16 residues. V lost 5 bases to trimming and J lost 0 bases, with 11 bases between them. CDR3 sequence (DNA): TGTGCCAGCAGTCATAGGTCATACTCTGGGGCCAACGTCCTGACTTTC. Its translation is CASSHRSYSGANVLTF.